Presented here are 19 T cell receptor beta chains from one specimen sequenced in a study of OX40 agonist ivuxolimab in advanced cancers. The repertoire was sequenced with immunoSEQ multiplex PCR; TCRdb's copy has only in-frame clones and lacks some. The sample yields some 100,000 clones, approximately 86% seen once. This material consisted of CD4+ or CD8+ T cells sorted from blood, taken in a trial of the OX40 agonist ivuxolimab. These receptor sequences come from an adult with an advanced solid tumor such as melanoma, head and neck, liver or kidney cancer.

The chain couples TRBV6-5 to TRBJ1-3, with no clear D. V was cut by 7 bases and J by 11 bases, with 18 bases left in between. Germline CDR1 and CDR2: MNHEY and SVGAGI. The CDR3 extends over 13 amino acids. The CDR3 nucleotides are TGTGCCAGCACCCTCGGGGAGGGAACCGCCATATATTTT. Translated, it gives CASTLGEGTAIYF.

This chain links TRBV5-1 with TRBJ2-1, with a weak D call TRBD2 (6 bases). The CDR3 runs 13 residues. Trimming shortened V by 4 bases and J by 8 bases, and 13 bases separated the two germline ends. Germline V gene data show CDR1 as SGHRS and CDR2 as YFSETQ. CDR3 sequence (DNA): TGCGCCAGCAGCCCCGGATCGGGAGATGAGCAGTTCTTC. Its translation: CASSPGSGDEQFF.

The gene calls are TRBV10-3 and TRBJ1-5, with D maybe TRBD1 (6 bases). In germline, CDR1 is ENHRY, CDR2 SYGVKD. This CDR3 region has 13 residues. Trimming pared 4 bases from V and 3 bases from J, leaving 7 bases between. CDR3 loop: CAISGQVNQPQHF. In DNA form, the CDR3 reads TGTGCCATCAGTGGACAGGTCAATCAGCCCCAGCATTTT.

This chain links TRBV10-3 with TRBJ1-4; D is unclear. Germline V gene data show CDR1 as ENHRY and CDR2 as SYGVKD. V was trimmed by 0 bases and J by 7 bases, leaving 9 bases between them. CDR3 length equals 14 residues. Written as DNA, the CDR3 is TGTGCCATCAGTGAGTCAGGGCCCGGTGAAAAACTGTTTTTT. Its translation is CAISESGPGEKLFF.

The chain recombines TRBV9 with TRBJ2-1; tentative D call: TRBD2 (5 bases). CDR1 SGDLS and CDR2 YYNGEE come from the germline V gene. The CDR3 contains 15 residues. V was shortened by 4 bases and J by 4 bases, with 15 bases between the two germline ends. CDR3 sequence reads: CASSRPGRVYNEQFF. The DNA for the CDR3 is TGTGCCAGCAGCCGCCCCGGGCGGGTTTACAATGAGCAGTTCTTC.

For this clone: The final CDR3 position lacks the conserved phenylalanine or tryptophan, pointing to a likely read error. The chain combines TRBV7-9 with TRBJ1-2; D is unresolved. CDR1 and CDR2 (germline): SEHNR, FQNEAQ (reference sequence). Trimming stripped 3 bases from V and 8 bases from J, with 19 bases between. CDR3 length: 15 amino acids. The DNA for the CDR3 is TGTGCCAGCAGCTTGATTTTGCCGGGTTATCACGGCTACACCCTC. It codes for CASSLILPGYHGYTL.

The rearrangement joins TRBV5-1 to TRBJ1-1, with a weak D call TRBD1 (6 bases). This CDR3 comprises 12 residues. The germline V gene has CDR1 SGHRS and CDR2 YFSETQ. Trimming left V 4 bases short and J 8 bases short, with 12 bases between. The CDR3 DNA follows: TGCGCCAGCAGCCGAGGACAGAGAGAAGCTTTCTTT. Translation gives CASSRGQREAFF.

The V and J genes are TRBV9 and TRBJ2-1, with TRBD2 identical over 8 bases. J lost 0 bases, V lost 2 bases, and 1 base had no gene match. This CDR3 comprises 15 residues. The V gene's germline CDR1 is SGDLS and CDR2 YYNGEE. Here the CDR3 reads CASSVSGSSYNEQFF. Here the CDR3 DNA reads TGTGCCAGCAGCGTCAGCGGGAGCTCCTACAATGAGCAGTTCTTC.

V usage is TRBV4-3 and J usage is TRBJ1-2, with 7 nucleotides matching TRBD1. This CDR3 is 14 amino acids long. Germline values: CDR1 LGHNA, CDR2 YSLEER. J was trimmed by 7 bases and V by 0 bases; bases with no gene match: 5. CDR3 coding DNA: TGCGCCAGCAGCCAAGAACACAGGGGTGGTGGCTACACCTTC. Encoded protein: CASSQEHRGGGYTF.

CDR3 in amino acids: CASSPGQGATHEQYV. The CDR3 coding sequence is TGCGCCAGCAGCCCCGGACAGGGGGCAACCCACGAGCAGTACGTC. The gene calls are TRBV4-3 and TRBJ2-7; TRBD1 agrees at 11 bases. Trimming removed 4 bases from V and 5 bases from J; junction bases left unmatched: 7. Germline CDR1 is LGHNA and CDR2 is YSLEER. This CDR3 is built from 15 residues.

This sequence joins TRBV28 and TRBJ1-2, with TRBD1 matching 9 bases. CDR1 and CDR2 (germline): MDHEN, SYDVKM. This CDR3 is 15 amino acids long. Trimming at V came to 5 bases and at J to 4 bases, leaving 8 bases not matched to a gene. Written as DNA, the CDR3 is TGTGCCAGCAGTCAGGCGGGACAGGGTGGCTATGGCTACACCTTC. Amino acid sequence: CASSQAGQGGYGYTF.

In this sample, this clone turned up once. The rearrangement links TRBV28 to TRBJ2-7, with D uncertain. Trimming took off 4 bases at V and 7 bases at J, with 17 bases between the two ends. The CDR3 totals 14 residues. Germline V gene sequence: CDR1 MDHEN, CDR2 SYDVKM. CDR3 sequence reads: CASSSYSSGGEQYF. CDR3 nucleotide sequence: TGTGCCAGCAGTTCCTACTCCTCCGGTGGGGAGCAGTACTTC.

Only one count was recorded for this clone. V is TRBV19 and J is TRBJ1-5; 9 bases match TRBD1. There are 16 residues in the CDR3. Per the germline V gene, CDR1 is LNHDA and CDR2 is SQIVND (reference sequence). DNA of the CDR3: TGTGCTACTCAAAACAGGGGGCTCCTAAGCAATCAGCCCCAGCATTTT. Its protein is CATQNRGLLSNQPQHF. The variable domain in full, completed from reference TRBV19 and TRBJ1-5, reads DGGITQSPKYLFRKEGQNVTLSCEQNLNHDAMYWYRQDPGQGLRLIYYSQIVNDFQKGDIAEGYSVSREKKESFPLTVTSAQKNPTAFYLCATQNRGLLSNQPQHFGDGTRLSIL.

V is TRBV27 and J is TRBJ1-2; 9 bases map to TRBD1. V shed 4 bases and J 2 bases; nucleotides not matched to a gene: 2. The CDR3 runs to 14 residues. CDR1 and CDR2 from the germline V gene are MNHEY and SMNVEV (reference sequence). CDR3 nucleotide sequence: TGTGCCAGCAGTTCAGGACAGGGGAACTATGGCTACACCTTC. Encoded protein: CASSSGQGNYGYTF.

This chain connects TRBV4-3 to TRBJ1-1; 7 bases are shared with TRBD1. CDR1 LGHNA and CDR2 YSLEER come from the germline V gene. This CDR3 has 14 amino acids. With 4 bases clipped from V and 4 bases from J, the junction kept 6 bases outside the gene matches. CDR3 nucleotides: TGCGCCAGCAGCCCTGGGGACAGATTCACTGAAGCTTTCTTT. It encodes CASSPGDRFTEAFF.

The chain carries TRBV27 and TRBJ1-2, with 12 nucleotides matching TRBD1. The V gene's germline CDR1 is MNHEY and CDR2 SMNVEV (reference sequence). The CDR3 is made up of 17 amino acids. The V segment lost 5 bases and the J segment 7 bases; nucleotides outside the gene matches: 14. For the CDR3, the DNA is TGTGCCAGCAGTCGCACCGGGACAGGGGGCGTCCGCGGTGGCTACACCTTC. Protein: CASSRTGTGGVRGGYTF.

The rearrangement uses TRBV19 and TRBJ1-1; D remains ambiguous. With 2 bases removed from V and 1 base from J, the gap between germline ends came to 8 bases. The CDR3 length is 14 residues. The germline CDR1 and CDR2 sequences are LNHDA and SQIVND (reference sequence). The chain's CDR3 is CASSISGANTEAFF. The CDR3 bases are TGTGCCAGTAGTATATCAGGTGCGAACACTGAAGCTTTCTTT.

V and J are TRBV7-9 and TRBJ2-1; D is perhaps TRBD1 (6 bases). The CDR3 runs to 12 residues. CDR1 is SEHNR and CDR2 is FQNEAQ in the germline V gene (reference sequence). V lost 5 bases and J 12 bases, leaving 14 bases between the germline ends. Here the CDR3 reads CASSPPTGSQFF. CDR3 in DNA: TGTGCCAGCAGCCCCCCTACAGGGTCGCAGTTCTTC.

The gene calls are TRBV7-2 and TRBJ2-2; D ambiguous. Between the trimmed V and J ends, which lost 5 bases and 0 bases, there was a span of 10 bases. Germline V gene lookup returns CDR1 SGHTA and CDR2 FQGNSA. There are 15 residues in the CDR3. Written as DNA, the CDR3 is TGTGCCAGCAGCCCGCGGAGTTCGAACACCGGGGAGCTGTTTTTT. Encoded protein: CASSPRSSNTGELFF.